Shown below are 20 T cell receptor beta chains from a single sample sequenced in a study of OX40 agonist ivuxolimab in advanced cancers. Assay used: immunoSEQ multiplex PCR; TCRdb lists only in-frame clones, some missing. This sample carries just under 65,000 clones, roughly 89% of them seen once, and the ten largest clones take about 1.2%. The material was CD4+ or CD8+ T cells sorted from blood, obtained in a trial of the OX40 agonist ivuxolimab. All receptors derive from an adult with an advanced solid tumor such as melanoma, head and neck, liver or kidney cancer.

The genes are TRBV30 and TRBJ2-5; 9 bases align to TRBD2. The V segment lost 7 bases and the J segment 5 bases; nucleotides outside the gene matches: 8. Germline lookup yields CDR1 GTSNPN and CDR2 SVGIG (reference sequence). The CDR3 sequence is 13 residues long. The DNA of the CDR3 is TGTGCCTTAACGGGACTAGCCCGGGAGACCCAGTACTTC. Translation gives CALTGLARETQYF.

V and J are TRBV28 and TRBJ1-5; 8 nucleotides align to TRBD1. CDR1 is MDHEN, CDR2 SYDVKM, per germline. CDR3 size: 15 residues. Trimming removed 5 bases from V and 3 bases from J; junction bases left unmatched: 6. Here the CDR3 DNA reads TGTGCCAGCAGTGTGGACAGGGCTATCAATCAGCCCCAGCATTTT. It yields the protein CASSVDRAINQPQHF.

This chain joins TRBV10-2 and TRBJ2-7; perhaps TRBD2 as D (5 bases). The CDR3 loop spans 17 amino acids. The V and J ends lost 7 bases and 0 bases respectively, with 22 bases between them. Per germline, CDR1 WSHSY and CDR2 SAAADI. The CDR3 bases are TGCGCCAGCACCGAAAGCCGAGGAGAGGGCGGCTCCTACGAGCAGTACTTC. Translated, it gives CASTESRGEGGSYEQYF.

The V and J genes are TRBV7-2 and TRBJ2-7; D perhaps matches TRBD1 (6 bases). Between the trimmed V and J ends, which lost 2 bases and 3 bases, there was a span of 11 bases. The CDR3 is 14 amino acids. CDR1 is SGHTA, CDR2 FQGNSA, per germline. For the CDR3, the DNA is TGTGCCAGCAGCTTATATGGACAGAACTACGAGCAGTACTTC. Translation gives CASSLYGQNYEQYF.

The chain uses TRBV5-6 and TRBJ2-1; no reliable D call. Per the germline V gene, CDR1 is SGHDT and CDR2 is YYEEEE. Trimming removed 0 bases from V and 7 bases from J, with 8 bases in between. The CDR3 spans 13 residues. The CDR3, as DNA: TGTGCCAGCAGCTTGGCCCGTAGGAATGAGCAGTTCTTC. Translating gives CASSLARRNEQFF. The complete variable domain, with remaining parts taken from reference TRBV5-6 and TRBJ2-1, reads DAGVTQSPTHLIKTRGQQVTLRCSPKSGHDTVSWYQQALGQGPQFIFQYYEEEERQRGNFPDRFSGHQFPNYSSELNVNALLLGDSALYLCASSLARRNEQFFGPGTRLTVL.

This sequence joins TRBV2 and TRBJ2-7; perhaps TRBD1 as D (5 bases). Germline-derived CDR1 and CDR2 are SNHLY and FYNNEI. Trimming stripped 5 bases from V and 3 bases from J, with 8 bases between. The CDR3 is 12 residues long. The CDR3 DNA follows: TGTGCCAGCAGTTTTACAGGCTACGAGCAGTACTTC. It yields the protein CASSFTGYEQYF.

The chain carries TRBV18 and TRBJ2-1; no definite D call. With 0 bases removed from V and 3 bases from J, the gap between germline ends came to 18 bases. There are 18 residues in the CDR3. Looked up from germline, CDR1 is KGHSH and CDR2 is LQKENI. The CDR3 DNA reads TGTGCCAGCTCACCACCTGTGAATCCGGGTACTCACTACAATGAGCAGTTCTTC. The encoded protein is CASSPPVNPGTHYNEQFF.

The chain is built from TRBV5-1 and TRBJ2-1; 8 bases align to TRBD2. V lost 5 bases, J lost 0 bases, and 10 bases stayed unmatched. Germline-derived CDR1 and CDR2 are SGHRS and YFSETQ. The CDR3 contains 17 residues. The CDR3: CASSALAGPSSYNEQFF. As DNA, the CDR3 is TGCGCCAGCAGTGCGCTAGCGGGCCCGTCCTCCTACAATGAGCAGTTCTTC. The full variable domain, its missing parts supplied by reference TRBV5-1 and TRBJ2-1, is KAGVTQTPRYLIKTRGQQVTLSCSPISGHRSVSWYQQTPGQGLQFLFEYFSETQRNKGNFPGRFSGRQFSNSRSEMNVSTLELGDSALYLCASSALAGPSSYNEQFFGPGTRLTVL.

The gene calls are TRBV7-2 and TRBJ1-1; 10 bases are shared with TRBD1. The CDR3 is 15 residues long. The ends lost 5 bases at V and 6 bases at J; junction bases unmatched: 9. Germline loops: CDR1 SGHTA, CDR2 FQGNSA. CDR3 residues: CASSLRQGARAEAFF. The CDR3, as DNA: TGTGCCAGCAGCCTCCGACAGGGGGCGCGTGCTGAAGCTTTCTTT.

Details on this clone: At one end, the junction sequence differs from germline, possibly due to a read error. The CDR3 here is CTISERGRGTEAFF. The CDR3 DNA follows: TGTACCATCAGTGAGAGGGGGCGAGGCACTGAAGCTTTCTTT. The chain has TRBV10-3 and TRBJ1-1, with TRBD1 matching 7 bases. Germline assignment: CDR1 ENHRY and CDR2 SYGVKD. The CDR3 runs to 14 residues.

The chain is built from TRBV11-1 and TRBJ2-7; 12 bases align to TRBD2. This CDR3 is 16 amino acids long. CDR1 and CDR2 from the germline V gene are SGHAT and FQDESV (reference sequence). With V trimmed by 0 bases and J by 3 bases, 3 bases remained unmatched. The CDR3 spells CASSLALAGGFYEQYF. CDR3 nucleotides: TGTGCCAGCAGCTTAGCACTAGCGGGAGGCTTCTACGAGCAGTACTTC.

Concerning this clone: Other DNA sequences in the sample encode the same CDR3. The chain links TRBV18 to TRBJ1-1; D not resolved. Germline CDR1 KGHSH, CDR2 LQKENI. This CDR3 has 13 residues. Trimming removed 1 base at V and 1 base at J, with 4 bases between. CDR3 sequence (DNA): TGTGCCAGCTCACCACAGGAGAACACTGAAGCTTTCTTT. Translating gives CASSPQENTEAFF.

The rearrangement uses TRBV2 and TRBJ2-2, with D maybe TRBD1 (6 bases). V was trimmed by 6 bases and J by 3 bases, leaving 8 bases between them. This CDR3 has 13 amino acids. Germline V gene data show CDR1 as SNHLY and CDR2 as FYNNEI. CDR3 protein: CASRDRDTGELFF. CDR3 sequence (DNA): TGTGCCAGCAGGGACAGAGACACCGGGGAGCTGTTTTTT.

J is TRBJ2-7 and V is TRBV7-8; 9 nucleotides agree with TRBD2. The CDR3 consists of 17 residues. CDR1 is SGHVS and CDR2 is FQNEAQ in the germline V gene. V gave up 4 bases and J gave up 3 bases; unmatched junction bases: 13. DNA for the CDR3: TGTGCCAGCAGCTCTAAGGGGGGGTCTAGCGGGGTCTACGAGCAGTACTTC. This codes for CASSSKGGSSGVYEQYF. Variable domain in full (rest from reference TRBV7-8 and TRBJ2-7): GAGVSQSPRYKVAKRGQDVALRCDPISGHVSLFWYQQALGQGPEFLTYFQNEAQLDKSGLPSDRFFAERPEGSVSTLKIQRTQQEDSAVYLCASSSKGGSSGVYEQYFGPGTRLTVT.

V is TRBV15 and J is TRBJ1-1; D ambiguous. Per germline, CDR1 LNHNV and CDR2 YYDKDF (reference sequence). The CDR3 is made up of 12 amino acids. V was cut by 7 bases and J by 1 base, with 7 bases left in between. The CDR3 is CATTSQNTEAFF. DNA of the CDR3: TGTGCCACCACCTCACAGAACACTGAAGCTTTCTTT.

The V gene is TRBV5-1, the J gene TRBJ2-7; the match to TRBD1 covers 8 bases. CDR1 SGHRS and CDR2 YFSETQ come from the germline V gene. V shed 6 bases and J 3 bases; nucleotides not matched to a gene: 5. The CDR3 is 13 amino acids. CDR3: CASTRQGLYEQYF. The CDR3 nucleotides are TGCGCCAGCACCAGACAGGGGCTCTACGAGCAGTACTTC.

Regarding this clone: The same CDR3 also results from other DNA sequences found in this sample. DNA of the CDR3: TGTGCCAGTAGTCGGGGCGGTCGCGTCACCGGGGAGCTGTTTTTT. Encoded protein: CASSRGGRVTGELFF. This chain links TRBV19 with TRBJ2-2, with D tentatively TRBD1 or TRBD2 (5 bases each). V was clipped by 5 bases and J by 4 bases, with 14 bases between them. Germline V gives CDR1 LNHDA, CDR2 SQIVND (reference sequence). The CDR3 consists of 15 residues.

The chain employs TRBV11-2 and TRBJ2-2, with 9 bases identical to TRBD1. After removal of 6 bases from V and 1 base from J, the junction contained 6 bases not matched to a gene. There are 16 residues in the CDR3. Looked up from germline, CDR1 is SGHAT and CDR2 is FQNNGV. CDR3 sequence: CASRGQGGMNTGELFF. In DNA form, the CDR3 reads TGTGCCAGCAGGGGACAGGGTGGAATGAACACCGGGGAGCTGTTTTTT.

J is TRBJ2-7 and V is TRBV7-3; D is unclear. The CDR3 covers 15 residues. The V gene's germline CDR1 is SGHTA and CDR2 FQGTGA. V was pared by 5 bases and J by 0 bases, with 14 bases between. CDR3 loop: CASSQGPTASYEQYF. Here the CDR3 DNA reads TGTGCCAGCAGCCAAGGCCCGACGGCCTCCTACGAGCAGTACTTC.

This chain uses TRBV19 with TRBJ1-1, with D maybe TRBD1 (6 bases). Deletions cut 5 bases from V and 0 bases from J, with 13 bases between. This CDR3 is 15 amino acids long. The germline CDR1 and CDR2 sequences are LNHDA and SQIVND (reference sequence). CDR3 in DNA: TGTGCCAGTAGTTCCGAGGACAGTCTGAACACTGAAGCTTTCTTT. Translating it yields CASSSEDSLNTEAFF.